This T cell receptor beta chain appears in the sequencing data of a study of CD8+ T cells in alopecia areata. cDNA serving as the sequencing template came from extracted, reverse transcribed RNA. The data were produced by immunoSEQ multiplex PCR, yet TCRdb's version contains in-frame clones alone and is incomplete. The repertoire consists of around 140,000 clones, with about 88% occurring once and the leading ten covering roughly an eighth. The CDR3 extends over 15 amino acids. V lost 1 base, J lost 1 base, and 11 bases lay in between. Germline V gene lookup returns CDR1 SGHRS and CDR2 YFSETQ. Treatment of the sample: oral pan-JAK inhibitor, 5-10 mg twice daily.

This sequence was found in a human donor with alopecia areata. The sample here was CD8+ T cells sorted from blood, taken at week 4, from a patient treated with tofacitinib. V is TRBV5-1 and J is TRBJ1-1, with a possible D match to TRBD1 (6 bases). The CDR3 reads CASSLPKTGNTEAFF. Here the CDR3 DNA reads TGCGCCAGCAGCTTGCCCAAGACAGGGAACACTGAAGCTTTCTTT.